The next 5 T cell receptor beta chains were all read from a single sample in a study of blood T cell repertoires in COVID-19. The assay was immunoSEQ multiplex PCR, and TCRdb's table has in-frame clones only and misses some. Of approximately 230,000 clones listed, about 90% are singletons. Specimen: peripheral blood. These receptors all come from a man of 80 years or more with acute or convalescent COVID-19.

The chain uses TRBV7-6 and TRBJ1-5; TRBD1 matches 8 bases. Germline CDR1 SGHVS, CDR2 FNYEAQ. V trimming: 5 bases; J trimming: 6 bases; junction bases outside the gene matches: 9. The CDR3 spans 15 residues. CDR3: CASSPGQGGGQPQHF. The CDR3 bases are TGTGCCAGCAGCCCCGGACAGGGCGGGGGTCAGCCCCAGCATTTT.

This chain links TRBV7-8 with TRBJ2-7, with 7 bases aligning to TRBD2. V lost 11 bases and J lost 6; bases outside the gene matches: 13. The germline gives CDR1 SGHVS, CDR2 FQNEAQ. The CDR3 sequence is 13 residues long. The DNA for the CDR3 is TGTGCCGTTGGAAGAGGGGCGGGGGTCGAGCAGTACTTC. This encodes CAVGRGAGVEQYF.

The chain joins TRBV18 to TRBJ2-2; D gene ambiguous. There are 13 residues in the CDR3. Germline loops: CDR1 KGHSH, CDR2 LQKENI. V shed 3 bases and J shed 5 bases, with 7 bases lying between them. This chain's CDR3 is CASSPSLTGELFF. The CDR3 DNA follows: TGTGCCAGCTCACCGAGTTTGACCGGGGAGCTGTTTTTT.

The V call is TRBV10-3, the J call TRBJ1-1; possible D gene TRBD1, 5 bases. This CDR3 spans 18 amino acids. V lost 0 bases and J lost 0, with 17 bases in between. The germline V gene has CDR1 ENHRY and CDR2 SYGVKD. The CDR3 sequence is CAISESGYGGQLNTEAFF. CDR3 sequence (DNA): TGTGCCATCAGTGAGTCGGGGTATGGTGGACAACTGAACACTGAAGCTTTCTTT.

This chain links TRBV14 with TRBJ2-3; 7 bases map to TRBD2. V lost 1 base and J lost 6; bases outside the gene matches: 13. CDR1 and CDR2 (germline): SGHDN, FVKESK. The CDR3 is made up of 17 amino acids. CDR3 sequence: CASSQVGGRFMADTQYF. The CDR3 region has the DNA TGTGCCAGCAGCCAAGTGGGCGGGAGATTCATGGCGGATACGCAGTATTTT.